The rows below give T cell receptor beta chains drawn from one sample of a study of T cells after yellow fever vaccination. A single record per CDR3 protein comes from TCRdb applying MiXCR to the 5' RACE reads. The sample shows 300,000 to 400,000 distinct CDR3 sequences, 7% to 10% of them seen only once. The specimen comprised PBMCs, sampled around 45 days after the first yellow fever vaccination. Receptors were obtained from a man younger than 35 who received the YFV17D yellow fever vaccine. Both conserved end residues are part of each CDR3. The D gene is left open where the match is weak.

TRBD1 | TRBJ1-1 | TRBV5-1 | CASSLGIGGEGGTEAFF
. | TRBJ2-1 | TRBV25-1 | CASSAPGLSNEQFF
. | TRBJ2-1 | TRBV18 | CASSPALASGEQFF
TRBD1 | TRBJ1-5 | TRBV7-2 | CASSPQGANNQPQHF
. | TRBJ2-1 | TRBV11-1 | CASTNGQEQFF
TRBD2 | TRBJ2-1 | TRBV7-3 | CASSPSGGATDEQFF
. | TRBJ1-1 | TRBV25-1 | CASSGHLDSRAFF
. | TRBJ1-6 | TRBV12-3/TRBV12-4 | CASSPTDYNSPLHF
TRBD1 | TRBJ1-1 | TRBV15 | CATSRGPGDRGNTEAFF
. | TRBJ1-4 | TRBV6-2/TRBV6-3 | CASSYVGATNEKLFF
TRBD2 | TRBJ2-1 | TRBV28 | CASRELAGGRNEQFF
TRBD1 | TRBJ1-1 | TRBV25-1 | CASSGQGRLNTEAFF
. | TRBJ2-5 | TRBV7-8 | CASSSINGQETQYF
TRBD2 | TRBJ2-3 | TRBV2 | CASSVVRGGLSDTQYF
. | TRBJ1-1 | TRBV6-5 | CASSFRATGVGTEAFF
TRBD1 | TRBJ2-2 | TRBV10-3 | CAISGTGAVGELFF
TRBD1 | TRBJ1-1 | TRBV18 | CASSTGENTEAFF
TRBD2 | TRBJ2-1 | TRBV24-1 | CATSGTGTSGANEQFF
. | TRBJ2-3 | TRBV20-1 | CSARLRSTDTQYF
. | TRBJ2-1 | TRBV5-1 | CASSILGANEQFF
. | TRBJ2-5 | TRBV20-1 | CSASDLRGGDVTQYF
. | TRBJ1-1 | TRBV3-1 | CASSQAKVNTEAFF
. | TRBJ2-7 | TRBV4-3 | CASSHVGELEQYF
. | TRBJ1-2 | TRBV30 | CAWSSDPGGYTF
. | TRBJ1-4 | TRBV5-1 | CASSLAMGTEGEKLFF